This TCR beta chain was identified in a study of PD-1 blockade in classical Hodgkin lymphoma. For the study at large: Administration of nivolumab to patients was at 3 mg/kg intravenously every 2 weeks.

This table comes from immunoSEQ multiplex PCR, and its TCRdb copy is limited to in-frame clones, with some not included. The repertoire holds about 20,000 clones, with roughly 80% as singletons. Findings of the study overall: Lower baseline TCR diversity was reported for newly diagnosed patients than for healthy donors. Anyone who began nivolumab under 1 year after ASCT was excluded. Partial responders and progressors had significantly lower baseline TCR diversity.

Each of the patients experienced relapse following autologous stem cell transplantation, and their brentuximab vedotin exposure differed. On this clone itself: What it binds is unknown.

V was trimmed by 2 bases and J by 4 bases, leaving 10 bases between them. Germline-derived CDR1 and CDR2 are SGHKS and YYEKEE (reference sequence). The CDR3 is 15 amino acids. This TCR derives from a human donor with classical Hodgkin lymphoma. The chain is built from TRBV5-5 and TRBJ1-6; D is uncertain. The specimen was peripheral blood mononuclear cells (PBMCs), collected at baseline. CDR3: CASSFGERYNSPLHF. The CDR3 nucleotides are TGTGCCAGCAGCTTTGGAGAGAGATATAATTCACCCCTCCACTTT.